This paragraph reports one T cell receptor (beta chain). As originally analysed: Using reference gene primer amplification, nucleated cell counts were estimated. Generated by immunoSEQ multiplex PCR, the TCRdb table keeps only in-frame clones and is missing some. The V and J calls and the clone size are those of that table, but D and trimming were determined from the DNA. Altogether 250,000 to 350,000 clones are present, 90% being singletons, with the ten largest covering about 2.4%. This sample was taken from a study of blood T cell repertoires in COVID-19. Participants were aged about 18 to 100 years, lived in roughly 25 US areas, and enrolled virtually. In germline, CDR1 is SGHAT, CDR2 FQNNGV. The CDR3 length is 13 residues. Trimming pared 1 base from V and 7 bases from J, leaving 10 bases between.

Sample: PBMCs or T cells enriched from blood (not recorded which). The clonotype comes from a man in his 60s who had recovered from COVID-19. The gene calls are TRBV11-2 and TRBJ1-1; maybe TRBD1 (5 bases). CDR3 in DNA: TGTGCCAGCAGCTTAGCCGGGGGTCTTGAAGCTTTCTTT. Encoded protein: CASSLAGGLEAFF.